This T cell receptor (beta chain) stems from a study of human T cells and chemical hapten exposure. MiXCR, applied by TCRdb to the RACE reads, yields one record per CDR3 protein. This sample has approximately 90,000 distinct CDR3 sequences, with 27% found just once. V shed 8 bases, J shed 6 bases, and the junction held 12 bases outside the gene matches. The CDR3 covers 14 residues. In germline, CDR1 is MDHEN, CDR2 SYDVKM. Study-wide points: While controls formed fewer of them, expanded TCRs formed significantly more large CDR3 similarity clusters.

Turning to this clonotype: The antigen is undetermined.

Time point specified: patch test 3, about 24 weeks after DPC sensitization. Stated treatment: therapeutic diphenylcyclopropenone sensitization with weekly scalp DPC. The chain uses TRBV28 and TRBJ2-7, with TRBD2 identical over 8 bases. This clonotype was obtained from a man in his forties with alopecia areata. Some clones in this sample may be carry-over from other donors' samples. The sequences come from whole blood, collected in connection with sensitization to the hapten diphenylcyclopropenone (DPC). Written as DNA, the CDR3 is TGTGCCAGCTCCCTCTTAGGAGCGGGAGTCGAGCAGTACTTC. Amino acids: CASSLLGAGVEQYF.